The T cell receptor beta chain under discussion was sequenced for a study of glioma-infiltrating T cells after dendritic cell vaccination (dated by TCRdb to the mid-2010s). About the study as a whole: The cohort included around 15 glioblastoma patients drawn from Phase I and II dendritic cell vaccination trials, of whom 9 were newly diagnosed and 6 had recurrent disease. Survival after dendritic cell vaccination was correlated with TCR sequencing metrics, including TIL content and tumor-blood repertoire overlap. Patients received three intradermal dendritic cell vaccine injections at biweekly intervals in the arm below the axilla. Patients received autologous tumor lysate-pulsed dendritic cell vaccination between about 2002 and 2012. To make the vaccine, monocyte-derived dendritic cells were cultured for six to eight days with IL-4 and GM-CSF and then pulsed overnight with autologous tumor lysate. Tumor-infiltrating lymphocyte content was quantified and tumor and blood repertoires were compared in dendritic cell-vaccinated glioblastoma patients by deep sequencing of TCR beta CDR3 regions.

V and J lose 6 bases and 3 bases, and a span of 18 bases separates them. CDR3 length: 15 amino acids, cysteine to phenylalanine. The read is trimmed to its CDR3 DNA, 45 bases read in frame from base 1. Sequences MNHNS (CDR1) and SASEGT (CDR2) are obtained from the germline V gene. Summary of the overall study and its limitations: The cohort was small and heterogeneous, few patients had complete blood and tumor sets, and even fewer had initial-recurrent tumor pairs. Longer time to progression and overall survival after dendritic cell vaccination were predicted by higher estimated pretreatment TIL content. TCR clonality showed no direct relationship with survival, which suggests that a diverse polyclonal response may matter. The three-group TCR overlap response model was described as speculative and requiring prospective validation.

To be selected, patients needed enough residual fresh-frozen tumor tissue and more than two years of available survival data. None of the glioblastoma patients carried an isocitrate dehydrogenase mutation, although molecular status otherwise varied. PBMC collection took place before vaccination, two weeks after the third vaccination, and at tumor progression if progression occurred. The Qiagen DNeasy Blood extraction Kit was used for extraction of genomic DNA. Turning to this clone: Which antigen it targets is not known. No qualities accompany the bases; no much larger clone lies one base away.

TCRB CDR3 regions were amplified from about 1.9 ug genomic DNA, or all available DNA if less, using the immunoSEQ assay. For multiplex PCR, 60 forward primers for TCR V beta segments and 13 reverse primers for J beta segments were used. To estimate the number of reads per starting template, synthetic control templates were added to each sample at limiting dilution. Reads of 87 bp were generated by sequencing on the Illumina HiSeq System. The study's own analysis went as follows. To remove PCR and sequencing errors, closely related sequences were merged with a nearest neighbor algorithm. TCR overlap was defined as the percentage of unique tumor TCR beta sequences that were also present in the same patient's peripheral blood. The clones in this table, taken by TCRdb from immuneACCESS, are in-frame only. Not every clone is retained; where verified, under half of the shortfall comes from an unresolved V gene, and the cause of the rest is unknown. V, J and clone size are taken as reported in that table, and D and trimming were inferred from the DNA itself. Here the sample has some 87,000 clones; over 75% occur a single time. The ten top clones hold around 3% of the sample.

The V gene is TRBV6-1 and the J gene is TRBJ2-7; a weak D assignment points to TRBD2 (6 bases agree). This specimen was blood, taken before dendritic cell vaccination. The TCR was taken from a human donor with glioblastoma. The sequenced DNA: TGTGCCAGCAGAGGTACGGAAAGGGGAGGCTACGAGCAGTACTTC. Translated, this gives CASRGTERGGYEQYF.